Below are 13 T cell receptor beta chains sequenced from a single sample in a study of vaccination effects on CD4 cells after COVID-19. Culture lasted about 11 days before CD4+ T cell isolation. Two-dose BNT162b2 or mRNA-1273 vaccination was given to participants. No cognate antigen is known for these TCRs. Sequenced by immunoSEQ multiplex PCR; TCRdb stores in-frame clones only, minus some. The repertoire holds 50,000 to 80,000 clones, approximately 79% seen once, with over 2% in the top ten. Material: CD4+ T cells from PBMCs cultured without peptide, obtained after COVID-19 vaccination. These receptors were collected from a human donor who received a COVID-19 vaccine.

This clone was seen a single time. J is TRBJ1-4 and V is TRBV6-1; D unclear. The CDR3 is 14 amino acids. Trimming removed 3 bases at V and 0 bases at J, with 5 bases between. Germline CDR1 is MNHNS and CDR2 is SASEGT. CDR3 residues: CASSEQTTNEKLFF. The CDR3 coding sequence is TGTGCCAGCAGTGAGCAGACAACTAATGAAAAACTGTTTTTT.

The J gene is TRBJ1-4, the V gene TRBV4-1; D uncertain. The V end was cut by 2 bases, the J end by 4 bases, with 8 bases between. Germline V lookup: CDR1 MGHRA, CDR2 YSYEKL. The CDR3 length is 14 residues. CDR3 in amino acids: CASSQRTVNEKLFF. In DNA, the CDR3 is TGCGCCAGCAGCCAAAGGACGGTTAATGAAAAACTGTTTTTT.

The rearrangement joins TRBV6-5 to TRBJ2-3; D not certain. This CDR3 has 14 amino acids. The ends were cut back, 2 bases at V and 1 base at J, with 7 bases in the middle. The germline V gene has CDR1 MNHEY and CDR2 SVGAGI. This CDR3 is CASSYLDRTDTQYF. The CDR3 DNA sequence: TGTGCCAGCAGTTACCTTGACCGCACAGATACGCAGTATTTT.

V is TRBV6-6 and J is TRBJ1-6; D possibly corresponds to TRBD1 (6 bases). Per germline, CDR1 MNHNY and CDR2 SVGAGI (reference sequence). The V gene lost 2 bases and the J gene lost 7 bases, with 15 bases spanning the gap. This CDR3 spans 16 amino acids. As DNA, the CDR3 is TGTGCCAGCAGTTACCCCGCGACAGGACTGAATTCACCCCTCCACTTT. Translated: CASSYPATGLNSPLHF.

This chain links TRBV5-5 with TRBJ2-1, with D possibly called TRBD1 or TRBD2 (5 bases each). Germline CDR1 SGHKS, CDR2 YYEKEE (reference sequence). This CDR3 spans 14 amino acids. V dropped 4 bases and J dropped 8 bases, with 16 bases sitting between them. For the CDR3, the DNA is TGTGCCAGCAGCGTTGGGGACCACTCCGATGAGCAGTTCTTC. The encoded protein is CASSVGDHSDEQFF.

The chain is built from TRBV19 and TRBJ1-6; D gene unclear. In germline, CDR1 is LNHDA, CDR2 SQIVND (reference sequence). V lost 0 bases and J lost 5, with 8 bases in between. The length of the CDR3 is 15 residues. The CDR3 coding sequence is TGTGCCAGTAGTATAGATTGGCAGAATAATTCACCCCTCCACTTT. This encodes CASSIDWQNNSPLHF.

The chain joins TRBV6-5 to TRBJ2-6; D is uncertain. Germline CDR1 is MNHEY and CDR2 is SVGAGI. CDR3 length equals 15 residues. The V and J ends lost 6 bases and 0 bases respectively, with 9 bases between them. CDR3 sequence reads: CASRSVYSGANVLTF. The CDR3 DNA is TGTGCCAGCAGGTCCGTTTACTCTGGGGCCAACGTCCTGACTTTC.

The chain couples TRBV7-2 to TRBJ2-3; 10 positions agree with TRBD1. Trimming at V came to 5 bases and at J to 4 bases, leaving 6 bases not matched to a gene. The CDR3 has 15 residues. Germline V lookup: CDR1 SGHTA, CDR2 FQGNSA. Here the CDR3 DNA reads TGTGCCAGCAGCGGGGACAGGGGATTTGCAGATACGCAGTATTTT. Protein sequence: CASSGDRGFADTQYF.

This sequence joins TRBV6-2 or TRBV6-3 and TRBJ2-7, with D possibly TRBD2 on 7 matching bases. Germline V CDR1 and CDR2: MNHEY, SVGEGT. The CDR3 spans 17 residues. Trimming removed 4 bases from V and 0 bases from J, with 19 bases in between. CDR3 amino acids: CASSSGRGGEGSYEQYV. The CDR3 DNA reads TGTGCCAGCAGTTCGGGAAGGGGGGGCGAAGGCTCCTACGAGCAGTACGTC.

The chain carries TRBV24-1 and TRBJ2-3, with D possibly being TRBD1 or TRBD2 (5 bases each). Germline-derived CDR1 and CDR2 are KGHDR and SFDVKD. The CDR3 extends over 13 amino acids. V was clipped by 3 bases and J by 10 bases, with 13 bases between them. As DNA, the CDR3 is TGTGCCACCAGTGATGGGTGGGGGACCCCGCAGTATTTT. Protein product: CATSDGWGTPQYF.

This chain uses TRBV28 with TRBJ2-4; D remains unclear. CDR3 length: 12 residues. Germline CDR1 reads MDHEN; CDR2 reads SYDVKM. V lost 8 bases to trimming and J lost 12 bases, with 17 bases between them. This CDR3 reads CASQKQFKSQYF. CDR3 in DNA: TGTGCCAGCCAAAAGCAGTTCAAATCTCAGTACTTC. The full variable domain, its missing parts supplied by reference TRBV28 and TRBJ2-4, is DVKVTQSSRYLVKRTGEKVFLECVQDMDHENMFWYRQDPGLGLRLIYFSYDVKMKEKGDIPEGYSVSREKKERFSLILESASTNQTSMYLCASQKQFKSQYFGAGTRLSVL.

The chain joins TRBV7-2 to TRBJ2-3; D not certain. Trimming pared 5 bases from V and 1 base from J, leaving 16 bases between. The CDR3 spans 16 residues. In germline, CDR1 is SGHTA, CDR2 FQGNSA. The CDR3 here is CASSPVGNRGTDTQYF. DNA for the CDR3: TGTGCCAGCAGCCCGGTGGGTAATCGGGGCACAGATACGCAGTATTTT.

The gene calls are TRBV18 and TRBJ2-1, with 7 bases lining up with TRBD1. The CDR3 has 16 residues. The J segment lost 4 bases and the V segment lost 3 bases, leaving 9 bases of the junction unmatched. CDR1 is KGHSH and CDR2 is LQKENI in the germline V gene. The CDR3 here is CASSPPPGQTYNEQFF. The CDR3 DNA reads TGTGCCAGCTCACCCCCCCCGGGACAGACATACAATGAGCAGTTCTTC.